This T cell receptor beta chain is drawn from a study of cytomegalovirus exposure and HLA in healthy donors. The study, taken as a whole, reports: The classifier reportedly diagnosed cytomegalovirus status with high specificity and sensitivity.

Produced via immunoSEQ multiplex PCR; TCRdb's table is partial and in-frame only. The sample has under 200,000 clones; roughly 89% are singletons. In the case of this clone: Its antigen is undetermined.

The TCR was taken from a woman aged 18 to 35 in good health and CMV-seropositive. The sample taken for sequencing was PBMCs.

The CDR3: CASSFDRNQPQHF. The CDR3 DNA follows: TGCGCCAGCAGCTTTGATCGGAATCAGCCCCAGCATTTT. V is TRBV5-1 and J is TRBJ1-5; no reliable D call. Trimming cost V 2 bases and J 4 bases, with 7 bases left between them. CDR1 and CDR2 (germline): SGHRS, YFSETQ. The CDR3 spans 13 residues.